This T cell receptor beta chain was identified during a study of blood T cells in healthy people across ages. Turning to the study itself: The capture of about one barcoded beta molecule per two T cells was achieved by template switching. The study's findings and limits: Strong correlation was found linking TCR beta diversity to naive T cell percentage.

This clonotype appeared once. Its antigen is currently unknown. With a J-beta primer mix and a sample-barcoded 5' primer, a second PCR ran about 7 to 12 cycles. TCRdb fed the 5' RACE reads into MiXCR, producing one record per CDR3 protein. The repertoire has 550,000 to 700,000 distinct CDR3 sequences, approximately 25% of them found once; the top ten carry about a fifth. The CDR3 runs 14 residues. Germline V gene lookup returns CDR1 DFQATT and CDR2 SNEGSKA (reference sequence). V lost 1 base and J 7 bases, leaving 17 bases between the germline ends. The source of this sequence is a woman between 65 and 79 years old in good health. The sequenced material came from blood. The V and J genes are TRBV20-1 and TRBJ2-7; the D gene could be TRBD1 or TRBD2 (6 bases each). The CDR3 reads CSARVVAGAGEQYF. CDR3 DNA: TGCAGTGCTAGAGTGGTAGCAGGGGCGGGGGAGCAGTACTTC.